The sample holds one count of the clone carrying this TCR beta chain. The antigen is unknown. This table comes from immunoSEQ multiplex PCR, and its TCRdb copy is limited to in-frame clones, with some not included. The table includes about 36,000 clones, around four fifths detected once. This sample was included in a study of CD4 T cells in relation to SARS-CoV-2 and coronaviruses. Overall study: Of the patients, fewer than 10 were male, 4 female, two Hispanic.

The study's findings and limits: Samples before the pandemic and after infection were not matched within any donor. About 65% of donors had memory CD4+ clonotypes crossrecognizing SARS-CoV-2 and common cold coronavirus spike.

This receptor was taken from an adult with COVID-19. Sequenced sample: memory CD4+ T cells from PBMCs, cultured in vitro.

This chain's CDR3 is CASSVGWSSYNEQFF. DNA of the CDR3: TGTGCCAGCAGCGTAGGGTGGAGCTCCTACAATGAGCAGTTCTTC. V is TRBV9 and J is TRBJ2-1; D uncertain. This CDR3 comprises 15 residues. CDR1 SGDLS and CDR2 YYNGEE come from the germline V gene. V was trimmed by 0 bases and J by 0 bases, leaving 7 bases between them.